The source of this TCR beta chain is a study of control samples from healthy donors and cancer patients. Libraries were prepared by immunoSEQ multiplex PCR; TCRdb keeps only in-frame clonotypes and omits some of them. The table has 93,000 or so clones, approximately 90% seen once. The germline CDR1 and CDR2 sequences are KGHDR and SFDVKD. V lost 0 bases, J lost 4 bases, and 3 bases stayed unmatched. The CDR3 loop spans 16 amino acids. This clone was detected only once. The chain couples TRBV24-1 to TRBJ1-2, with 11 bases aligning to TRBD1. The specimen sequenced was PBMCs. The origin of this receptor is a man in his 60s with lung cancer. The CDR3 protein is CATSDLGTGGVYGYTF. CDR3 nucleotide sequence: TGTGCCACCAGTGATTTGGGGACAGGGGGGGTCTATGGCTACACCTTC.